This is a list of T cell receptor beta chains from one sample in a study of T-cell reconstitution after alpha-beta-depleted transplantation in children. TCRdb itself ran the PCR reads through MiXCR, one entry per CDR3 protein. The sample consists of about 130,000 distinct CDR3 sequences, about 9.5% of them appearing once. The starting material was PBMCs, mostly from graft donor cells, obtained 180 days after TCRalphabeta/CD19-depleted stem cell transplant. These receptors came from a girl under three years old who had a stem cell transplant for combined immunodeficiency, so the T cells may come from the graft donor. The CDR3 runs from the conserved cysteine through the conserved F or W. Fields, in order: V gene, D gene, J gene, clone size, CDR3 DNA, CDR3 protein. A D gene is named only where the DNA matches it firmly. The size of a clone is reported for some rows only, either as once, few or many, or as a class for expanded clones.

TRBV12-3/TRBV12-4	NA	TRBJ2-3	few	TGTGCCAGCAGTTTGGGAACTCGAGGAGATACGCAGTATTTT	CASSLGTRGDTQYF
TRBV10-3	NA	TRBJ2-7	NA	TGTGCCATTGAAGGGACTCGCGACTCCTACGAGCAGTACTTC	CAIEGTRDSYEQYF
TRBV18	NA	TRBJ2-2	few	TGTGCCAGCTCACGTCTACGAGGGGCCGGGGAGCTGTTTTTT	CASSRLRGAGELFF
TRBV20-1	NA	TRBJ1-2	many	TGCAGTGCTAGCCTCGTGGCGGGGCCAGCTAACTATGGCTACACCTTC	CSASLVAGPANYGYTF
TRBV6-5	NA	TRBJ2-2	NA	TGTGCCAGCAGTTATATTTTAAACACCGGGGAGCTGTTTTTT	CASSYILNTGELFF
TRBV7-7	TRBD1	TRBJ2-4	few	TGTGCTAGCAGCCAACACCGGGACAGGGGGAACGTCAAAAACATTCAGTACTTC	CASSQHRDRGNVKNIQYF
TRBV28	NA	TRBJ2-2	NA	TGTGCCAGCAGCCCTGGGCCCCACTGCACCGGGGAGCTGTTTTTC	CASSPGPHCTGELFF
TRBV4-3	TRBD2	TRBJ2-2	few	TGCGCCAGCAGCCAGGGAGGGGACACCGGGGAGCTGTTTTTT	CASSQGGDTGELFF
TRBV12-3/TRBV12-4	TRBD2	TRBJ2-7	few	TGTGCCAGCAGTATTAGCGGGAGGGTTGAGCAGTACTTC	CASSISGRVEQYF
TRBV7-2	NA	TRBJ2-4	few	TGTGCCAGCAGCTTGAAGGTTTTAGCCAAAAACATTCAGTACTTC	CASSLKVLAKNIQYF
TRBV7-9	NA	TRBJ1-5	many	TGTGCCAGCAGCTTAGGTGGTGGTCAGCCCCAGCATTTT	CASSLGGGQPQHF
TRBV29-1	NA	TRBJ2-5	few	TGCAGCGTTGAAGAGGACCAAGAGACCCAGTACTTC	CSVEEDQETQYF
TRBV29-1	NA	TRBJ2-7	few	TGCAGCGTTGCCCGGGGCAGCTCCTACGAGCAGTACTTC	CSVARGSSYEQYF
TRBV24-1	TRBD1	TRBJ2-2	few	TGTGCCACCAGGTCTGACAGGGGGCCCACCGGGGAGCTGTTTTTT	CATRSDRGPTGELFF
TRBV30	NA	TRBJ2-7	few	TGTGCCTTTAAACCGGGTCCAAATACCTACGAGCAGTACTTC	CAFKPGPNTYEQYF
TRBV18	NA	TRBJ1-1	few	TGTGCCAGCTCACCACTGGGGAGAGAAGCTTTCTTT	CASSPLGREAFF
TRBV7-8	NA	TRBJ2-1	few	TGTGCCAGCAGCCCCTCAGGGGCTTACTACAATGAGCAGTTCTTC	CASSPSGAYYNEQFF
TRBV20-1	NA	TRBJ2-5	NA	TGCAGTGCTAGTAAGCTTAGCCTCGGACAGACCCAGTACTTC	CSASKLSLGQTQYF
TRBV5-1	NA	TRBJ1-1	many	TGCGCCAGCAGCTTGCTTTCGGCAGGGCTCACTGAAGCTTTCTTT	CASSLLSAGLTEAFF
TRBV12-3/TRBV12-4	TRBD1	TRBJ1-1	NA	TGTGCCAGCAGTACCGGACAGGGAAGAACTGAAGCTTTCTTT	CASSTGQGRTEAFF
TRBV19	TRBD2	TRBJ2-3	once	TGTGCCAGTAGAGTAGCGGGGGATCGCACAGATACGCAGTATTTT	CASRVAGDRTDTQYF
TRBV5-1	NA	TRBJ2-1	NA	TGCGCCAGCAGCTTGGTTCGACGGGGACTGAGATACAATGAGCAGTTCTTC	CASSLVRRGLRYNEQFF
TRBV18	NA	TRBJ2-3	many	TGTGCCAGCTCCCCTGGACCCACGACGGGCACAGATACGCAGTATTTT	CASSPGPTTGTDTQYF
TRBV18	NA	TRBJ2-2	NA	TGTGCCAGCTCACCTGCAGTGGAGCTGTTTTTT	CASSPAVELFF
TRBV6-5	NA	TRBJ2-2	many	TGTGCCAGCAGACCCTGGCCCGGGGAGCTGTTTTTT	CASRPWPGELFF
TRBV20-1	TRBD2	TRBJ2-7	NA	TGCAGTGCGGAACTAGCGGGAGGGGTGGAGGAGCAGTACTTC	CSAELAGGVEEQYF